Sequencing of this T cell receptor (beta chain) was carried out in a study of T cell responses to AZD1222 COVID-19 vaccine. At the level of the study: Recipients boosted at about 4 weeks or about 12 weeks are pooled.

With 4 bases removed from V and 5 bases from J, the gap between germline ends came to 18 bases. This CDR3 comprises 15 residues. In germline, CDR1 is SGHDT, CDR2 YYEEEE. General study findings and limits: Across spike, vaccine-associated CD4 TCRs were found, dominant at 160-218 and 743-854. The study sampled repertoires only after the peak T cell response.

Libraries were prepared by immunoSEQ multiplex PCR; TCRdb keeps only in-frame clonotypes and omits some of them. The sample lists over 70,000 clones; around 85% were seen once. About this clone: Its target is not known.

This TCR came from an adult in good health. This chain uses TRBV5-6 with TRBJ2-5; D gene uncertain. Source: peripheral blood, taken on day 0 of AZD1222 vaccination. The CDR3, as DNA: TGTGCCAGCAGCCGAGGTACATGGGCCCGGGAGACCCAGTACTTC. Translation: CASSRGTWARETQYF.